This T cell receptor (beta chain) was recorded in a study of blood T cells in healthy people across ages. Study in general: Through template switching, about one barcoded beta molecule was captured per two T cells, as measured in model experiments.

Every participating donor contributed approximately 10 milliliters of peripheral blood through a draw. Per the germline V gene, CDR1 is LGHDT and CDR2 is YNNKEL (reference sequence). This CDR3 region has 14 residues. With 1 base removed from V and 4 bases from J, the gap between germline ends came to 10 bases. Together with a sample-barcoded 5' primer, a J-beta primer mix was included in a second PCR lasting about 7 to 11 cycles. Each cDNA molecule carried a tag from a template-switch adaptor that contained 12 random nucleotides. One entry per CDR3 protein results from TCRdb running MiXCR on the 5' RACE reads. Here the sample spans roughly 1,300,000 distinct CDR3 sequences, approximately 63% being singletons.

The material sequenced was blood. V usage is TRBV3-1 and J usage is TRBJ1-2; D remains unclear. This TCR was sampled from a man aged 18 to 29 in good health. The CDR3 protein is CASSQAGQIYGYTF. DNA for the CDR3: TGTGCCAGCAGCCAAGCTGGCCAGATCTATGGCTACACCTTC.